This TCR beta chain was profiled in a study of post-analysis software for immune sequencing data. Overall study results and limits: Significantly lower normalized Chao1 diversity was found in patients with multiple sclerosis relative to controls. With TRBV5-6, TRBV5-1 and TRBV20-1 included, about 5 TRBV segments were more frequent in patients than in controls. By F measure, samples from a shared preparation batch strongly co-clustered.

The CDR3 totals 14 residues. Trimming at V came to 5 bases and at J to 8 bases, leaving 7 bases not matched to a gene. CDR1 is SGHRS and CDR2 is YFSETQ in the germline V gene. About this clonotype itself: The target antigen is unknown.

TCR beta cDNA libraries had unique molecular identifiers. Each CDR3 protein gets one entry after TCRdb re-called the PCR reads with MiXCR. Of hundreds of thousands of distinct CDR3 sequences listed, 55% to 60% are singletons. Sequenced input: blood. This receptor was taken from a girl aged 2 to 9 with multiple sclerosis. The J gene is TRBJ2-3, the V gene TRBV5-1; the match to TRBD2 covers 11 bases. CDR3 DNA sequence: TGCGCCAGCAGTGGGACTAGCGGAGGCGTTACGCAGTATTTT. Protein sequence: CASSGTSGGVTQYF.